The 9 T cell receptor beta chains below all came from one sample that was sequenced in a study of T cells in Graves' hyperthyroidism and ophthalmopathy (dated 2019 in TCRdb). The library was made by multiplex PCR. TCRdb records Illumina HiSeq 2000 as the sequencer. The TCR beta CDR3 regions were amplified from the RNA transcripts. The first round of RT-PCR for the TCR CDR3 was performed with the HTBI primer set and the Qiagen OneStep RT-PCR kit. The public reads were reanalyzed by TCRdb: fastp trimming at Q25, MiXCR alignment, in-frame beta chains only. Rows are combined by CDR3 protein, so each entry shows the most common genes and DNA. The sample contains roughly 800,000 distinct CDR3 sequences, 38% of them found a single time. Clones ranked in the top ten supply around 10% of the sample. The specimen was blood. Receptors originate from a man younger than 30 with Graves' hyperthyroidism.

This chain connects TRBV9 to TRBJ1-4, with D hard to call. Germline V gene data show CDR1 as SGDLS and CDR2 as YYNGEE. The CDR3 consists of 13 residues. V lost 4 bases and J lost 6, with 10 bases in between. This CDR3 reads CASSPEGDEKLFF. In nucleotides, the CDR3 is TGTGCCAGCAGCCCCGAGGGTGATGAAAAACTGTTTTTT.

There are a few counts of this clonotype. The CDR3 coding sequence is TGCGCCAGCAGCCAAGACCCCAGACACGACGGGAAGCCCCAGCATTTT. Its protein product is CASSQDPRHDGKPQHF. The chain employs TRBV4-3 and TRBJ1-5, with no clear D. The CDR3 length is 16 residues. CDR1 LGHNA and CDR2 YSLEER come from the germline V gene. V dropped 0 bases and J dropped 8 bases, with 17 bases sitting between them.

This clonotype has a count of ten or more. J is TRBJ2-7 and V is TRBV20-1; D possibly uses TRBD1 or TRBD2 (6 bases each). Trimming stripped 6 bases from V and 5 bases from J, with 14 bases between. CDR3 length: 12 amino acids. Looked up from germline, CDR1 is DFQATT and CDR2 is SNEGSKA (reference sequence). In DNA form, the CDR3 reads TGCAGTGCCCCGGGGGCCACTGACGAGCAGTACTTC. Translation gives CSAPGATDEQYF.

This clonotype has just a few counts. The V call is TRBV9, the J call TRBJ1-1, with D uncertain. The CDR3 loop spans 14 amino acids. CDR1 and CDR2 (germline): SGDLS, YYNGEE. Trimming removed 0 bases from V and 0 bases from J, with 6 bases in between. In nucleotides, the CDR3 is TGTGCCAGCAGCGTAGAGATCATGAACACTGAAGCTTTCTTT. Translating gives CASSVEIMNTEAFF. Supplemented by reference TRBV9 and TRBJ1-1, the full variable domain reads DSGVTQTPKHLITATGQRVTLRCSPRSGDLSVYWYQQSLDQGLQFLIQYYNGEERAKGNILERFSAQQFPDLHSELNLSSLELGDSALYFCASSVEIMNTEAFFGQGTRLTVV.

This clonotype came up many times. V usage is TRBV2 and J usage is TRBJ2-7, with unresolved D. V was pared by 5 bases and J by 4 bases, with 9 bases between. The CDR3 contains 12 residues. Per germline, CDR1 SNHLY and CDR2 FYNNEI. CDR3 amino acids: CASSSDLYEQYF. The CDR3 region has the DNA TGTGCCAGCAGTTCGGACCTTTACGAGCAGTACTTC.

V is TRBV20-1 and J is TRBJ2-7; D might be TRBD2 (6 bases). Gene TRBJ2-1 matches the end of the DNA better, so the J call may be wrong. There are 13 residues in the CDR3. From germline, CDR1 is DFQATT and CDR2 SNEGSKA (reference sequence). CDR3 nucleotides: TGCAGTGCTAGCGGGCTAGCGTTCAATGAGCAGTTCTTC. It encodes CSASGLAFNEQFF.

A few counts support this clonotype. V usage is TRBV12-3 or TRBV12-4 and J usage is TRBJ2-2, with D unresolved. V lost 1 base, J lost 0 bases, and 6 bases lay in between. The CDR3 has 15 residues. CDR3 in amino acids: CASSLGVPNTGELFF. In nucleotides, the CDR3 is TGTGCCAGCAGTTTAGGGGTTCCGAACACCGGGGAGCTGTTTTTT.

This clonotype came up many times. The genes are TRBV5-1 and TRBJ1-5; D is possibly TRBD1 (5 bases). Germline lookup yields CDR1 SGHRS and CDR2 YFSETQ. The CDR3 totals 15 residues. Trimming left V 0 bases short and J 6 bases short, with 13 bases between. In DNA, the CDR3 is TGCGCCAGCAGCTTGGAGGGCGGCGGGGGTCAGCCCCAGCATTTT. This gives the protein CASSLEGGGGQPQHF.

At least ten counts were recorded for this clonotype. The V and J genes are TRBV20-1 and TRBJ2-6; possibly TRBD1 or TRBD2 for D (5 bases each). The CDR3 sequence is 15 residues long. V lost 7 bases, J lost 3 bases, and 16 bases lay in between. Germline-derived CDR1 and CDR2 are DFQATT and SNEGSKA (reference sequence). The CDR3 coding sequence is TGCAGTGTACCGGGACGGAGAGTTGGGGCCAACGTCCTGACTTTC. Translation: CSVPGRRVGANVLTF.